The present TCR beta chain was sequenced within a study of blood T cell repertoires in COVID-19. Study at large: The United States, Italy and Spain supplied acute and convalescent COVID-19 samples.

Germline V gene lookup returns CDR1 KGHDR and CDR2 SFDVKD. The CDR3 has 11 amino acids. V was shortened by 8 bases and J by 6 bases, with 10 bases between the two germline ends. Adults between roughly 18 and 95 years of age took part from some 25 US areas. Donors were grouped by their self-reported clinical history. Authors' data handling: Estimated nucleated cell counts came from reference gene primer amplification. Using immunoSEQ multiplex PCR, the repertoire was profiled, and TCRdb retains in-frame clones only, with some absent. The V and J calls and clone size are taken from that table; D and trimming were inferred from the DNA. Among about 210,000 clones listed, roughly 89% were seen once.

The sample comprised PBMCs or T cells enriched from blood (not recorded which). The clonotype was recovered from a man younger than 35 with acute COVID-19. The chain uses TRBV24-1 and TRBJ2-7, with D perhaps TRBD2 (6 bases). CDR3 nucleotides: TGTGCCACCACGGAGGGGTCCGAGCAGTACTTC. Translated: CATTEGSEQYF.